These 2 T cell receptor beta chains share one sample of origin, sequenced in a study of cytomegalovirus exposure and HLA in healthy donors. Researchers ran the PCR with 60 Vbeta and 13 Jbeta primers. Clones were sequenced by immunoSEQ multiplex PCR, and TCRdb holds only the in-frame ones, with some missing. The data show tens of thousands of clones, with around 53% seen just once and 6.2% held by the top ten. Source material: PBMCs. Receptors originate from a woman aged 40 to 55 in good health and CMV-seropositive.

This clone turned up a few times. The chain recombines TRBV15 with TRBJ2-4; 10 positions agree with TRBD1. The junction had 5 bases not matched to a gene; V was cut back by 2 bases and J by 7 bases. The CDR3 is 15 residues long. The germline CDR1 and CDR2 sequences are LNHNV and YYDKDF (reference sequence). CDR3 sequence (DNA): TGTGCCACCAGCAGATGGGGGACAGGGGACAACATTCAGTACTTC. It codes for CATSRWGTGDNIQYF.

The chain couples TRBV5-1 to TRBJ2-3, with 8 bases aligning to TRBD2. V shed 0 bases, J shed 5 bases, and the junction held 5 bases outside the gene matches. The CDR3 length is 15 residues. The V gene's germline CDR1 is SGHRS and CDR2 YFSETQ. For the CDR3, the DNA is TGCGCCAGCAGCTTGGGACGGGGGGGCAGAGATACGCAGTATTTT. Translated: CASSLGRGGRDTQYF.